This entry is about one T cell receptor beta chain. These data come from a study of blood T cell repertoires in COVID-19. On the study more broadly: Sources were T cells, B-cell-depleted T cells, or PBMCs; the material itself was cDNA or gDNA.

J was trimmed by 1 base and V by 8 bases; bases with no gene match: 4. Germline CDR1 reads SNHLY; CDR2 reads FYNNEI. The CDR3 length is 13 residues. The method was immunoSEQ multiplex PCR; TCRdb's version includes in-frame clones alone and lacks a portion of them. The sample shows about 410,000 clones, approximately 89% of them seen only once. The sequence was obtained from a young woman who had recovered from COVID-19. Sample: PBMCs or T cells enriched from blood (not recorded which). J is TRBJ2-5 and V is TRBV2, with 7 bases lining up with TRBD1. The CDR3 sequence: CASGWDSQETQYF. For the CDR3, the DNA is TGTGCCAGCGGTTGGGACAGCCAAGAGACCCAGTACTTC.